This is a list of T cell receptor beta chains from one sample in a study of shared T cell receptors in the human thymus. Sequencing was performed with immunoSEQ multiplex PCR; in TCRdb, only in-frame clones are kept and a portion is missing. This sample has approximately 760,000 clones, with approximately 85% found just once. The same sample was also studied in work on human thymus T cells.

The sequenced sample was thymocytes. These receptors all stem from a girl under three years old with a congenital heart defect. Both conserved end residues are part of each CDR3. Fields, in order: CDR3 protein, CDR3 DNA, J gene, V gene, clone size, CDR3 length, D gene. A D gene is named only where the DNA matches it firmly. Some rows have no size entry. The others give once, few or many, or a class for an expanded clone.

CSVEFPQGWGTQYF	TGCAGCGTTGAATTTCCCCAGGGTTGGGGGACCCAGTACTTC	TRBJ2-5	TRBV29-1	-	14	-
CASSSPGGNTEAFF	TGCGCCAGCAGCTCCCCGGGAGGGAACACTGAAGCTTTCTTT	TRBJ1-1	TRBV5-1	-	14	-
CASSESTRTSGGTNTGELFF	TGCGCCAGCAGTGAGTCGACTCGTACGTCAGGGGGCACCAACACCGGGGAGCTGTTTTTT	TRBJ2-2	TRBV10-2	-	20	TRBD1
CASSLCRAGDTQYF	TGTGCCAGCAGCTTGTGCCGGGCGGGAGATACGCAGTATTTT	TRBJ2-3	TRBV5-6	-	14	-
CASSLLTFGAEAFF	TGCGCCAGCAGCTTATTAACCTTTGGGGCGGAAGCTTTCTTT	TRBJ1-1	TRBV5-1	-	14	-
CSVSPGGRDTEAFF	TGCAGCGTTTCACCCGGCGGGAGGGACACTGAAGCTTTCTTT	TRBJ1-1	TRBV29-1	-	14	-
CASSQKRYGSEQYF	TGCGCCAGCAGCCAAAAGCGTTACGGGTCTGAACAGTACTTC	TRBJ2-7	TRBV4-3	-	14	-
CASSADRGMNTEAFF	TGTGCCAGCAGCGCCGATCGCGGGATGAACACTGAAGCTTTCTTT	TRBJ1-1	TRBV7-9	-	15	-
CASSPQGEVGMNTEAFF	TGTGCCAGCAGTCCCCAGGGGGAGGTCGGTATGAACACTGAAGCTTTCTTT	TRBJ1-1	TRBV27	-	17	TRBD1
CASRLPGQVNTEAFF	TGTGCCAGCAGGCTCCCGGGACAGGTGAACACTGAAGCTTTCTTT	TRBJ1-1	TRBV2	-	15	TRBD1
CASSPHEFTEAFF	TGTGCCAGCTCACCCCACGAGTTCACTGAAGCTTTCTTT	TRBJ1-1	TRBV18	few	13	-